A selection of T cell receptor beta chains follows, all from one sample in a study of blood T cells in healthy people across ages. TCRdb reanalysed the 5' RACE reads using MiXCR and keeps one entry per CDR3 protein. The table includes 1.5 million to 2 million distinct CDR3 sequences, over 25% detected once. What was sequenced was blood. The source is a young woman in good health. Both conserved end residues are part of each CDR3.

CDR3 protein,J gene,V gene
CASRTPGLESSYNEQFF,TRBJ2-1,TRBV2
CASSLAPGQISPDTQYF,TRBJ2-3,TRBV27
CASSQLSTGIYGYTF,TRBJ1-2,TRBV28
CASSLEGRLYF,TRBJ2-7,TRBV7-2
CASSSRAQSSYEQFF,TRBJ2-1,TRBV12-3/TRBV12-4
CASSYSKGGPSGANVLTF,TRBJ2-6,TRBV6-5
CAIRVSRDNEQFF,TRBJ2-1,TRBV10-3
CASSTLDRAALETQYF,TRBJ2-5,TRBV7-9
CASTGTRGNIQYF,TRBJ2-4,TRBV6-2/TRBV6-3
CASSASGGIYEQYF,TRBJ2-7,TRBV10-2
CASSFDWNEQFF,TRBJ2-1,TRBV5-1
CSAESGGGRITTDTQYF,TRBJ2-3,TRBV20-1
CSARLQEPSTDTQYF,TRBJ2-3,TRBV20-1
CASSRPALHEQYF,TRBJ2-7,TRBV4-1
CASSLGGDMRGNEQFF,TRBJ2-1,TRBV5-4
CASSAEYGGELFF,TRBJ2-2,TRBV7-2
CASSGQGSNEKLFF,TRBJ1-4,TRBV6-6
CASSSIGTGVMNTEAFF,TRBJ1-1,TRBV5-1
CASKKGTGLAVETQYF,TRBJ2-5,TRBV14
CASSQAPGGARDRGYNEQFF,TRBJ2-1,TRBV4-1
CASSFARSYGYTF,TRBJ1-2,TRBV6-2/TRBV6-3
CASKTSWADTQYF,TRBJ2-3,TRBV5-1
CASRAWGTGYEQYF,TRBJ2-7,TRBV12-3/TRBV12-4
CASSHGTSGSINEQYF,TRBJ2-7,TRBV18
CASSALHEQYF,TRBJ2-7,TRBV6-6
CATTDHGGGSYNEQFF,TRBJ2-1,TRBV28
CSAIMGGGSYNSPLHF,TRBJ1-6,TRBV20-1
CASSEVWWRSGGYTF,TRBJ1-2,TRBV2
CASTSIVNTEAFF,TRBJ1-1,TRBV6-6
CASSLLPSGTFGEQYF,TRBJ2-5,TRBV28